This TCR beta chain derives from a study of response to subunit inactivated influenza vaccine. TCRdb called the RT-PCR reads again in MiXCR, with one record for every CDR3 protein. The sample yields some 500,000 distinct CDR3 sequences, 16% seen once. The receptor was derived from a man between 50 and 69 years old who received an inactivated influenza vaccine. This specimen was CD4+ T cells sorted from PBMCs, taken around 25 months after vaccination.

The CDR3 spells CSVPQNQETQYF. CDR3 in DNA: TGCAGTGTCCCGCAGAATCAAGAGACCCAGTACTTC. The rearrangement links TRBV20-1 to TRBJ2-5; D gene unclear. V lost 7 bases, J lost 2 bases, and 11 bases lay in between. Germline V lookup: CDR1 DFQATT, CDR2 SNEGSKA (reference sequence). The CDR3 sequence is 12 residues long.